This passage covers 31 T cell receptor beta chains from one sample sequenced in a study of cytomegalovirus exposure and HLA in healthy donors. The PCR had 60 Vbeta and 13 Jbeta primers. The assay was immunoSEQ multiplex PCR, and TCRdb's table has in-frame clones only and misses some. Of 100,000 to 120,000 clones listed, 78% are singletons. The specimen sequenced was PBMCs. These receptors came from a woman younger than 45 in good health and CMV-seronegative.

V is TRBV7-9 and J is TRBJ1-1; D uncertain. CDR3 length: 13 amino acids. Germline V gene sequence: CDR1 SEHNR, CDR2 FQNEAQ (reference sequence). Trimming shortened V by 2 bases and J by 1 base, and 5 bases separated the two germline ends. This CDR3 is CASSLPGNTEAFF. CDR3 nucleotides: TGTGCCAGCAGCTTACCAGGGAACACTGAAGCTTTCTTT. The full variable domain, completed using reference TRBV7-9 and TRBJ1-1, is DTGVSQNPRHKITKRGQNVTFRCDPISEHNRLYWYRQTLGQGPEFLTYFQNEAQLEKSRLLSDRFSAERPKGSFSTLEIQRTEQGDSAMYLCASSLPGNTEAFFGQGTRLTVV.

This clone was counted a few times. V is TRBV5-6 and J is TRBJ1-6; no clear D. CDR1 and CDR2 from the germline V gene are SGHDT and YYEEEE. Trimming took off 6 bases at V and 0 bases at J, with 13 bases between the two ends. The CDR3 has 16 residues. The CDR3 reads CASTQDGSSYNSPLHF. The CDR3 region has the DNA TGTGCCAGCACCCAGGACGGGAGCTCCTATAATTCACCCCTCCACTTT.

This clone was observed a few times. CDR3 in amino acids: CASSLGTGGPQPQHF. In nucleotides, the CDR3 is TGTGCCAGCAGCCTTGGGACAGGGGGCCCTCAGCCCCAGCATTTT. V is TRBV4-2 and J is TRBJ1-5; TRBD1 matches at 12 bases. This CDR3 spans 15 amino acids. Trimming at V came to 4 bases and at J to 6 bases, leaving 4 bases not matched to a gene. Germline V CDR1 and CDR2: LGHNA, YNFKEQ.

The chain uses TRBV5-1 and TRBJ1-1, with a tentative D call TRBD1 (5 bases). The ends were cut back, 0 bases at V and 3 bases at J, with 9 bases in the middle. The CDR3 spans 14 residues. Germline V gene data show CDR1 as SGHRS and CDR2 as YFSETQ. DNA of the CDR3: TGCGCCAGCAGCTTGGGCGCAGGGCACACTGAAGCTTTCTTT. It encodes CASSLGAGHTEAFF.

V gene TRBV18 combines with J gene TRBJ2-1; TRBD2 matches 12 bases. This CDR3 has 15 residues. The germline V gene has CDR1 KGHSH and CDR2 LQKENI. Trimming removed 1 base from V and 6 bases from J; junction bases left unmatched: 1. CDR3 coding DNA: TGTGCCAGCTCACCACTGACTAGCGGGAGCAATGAGCAGTTCTTC. Translating it yields CASSPLTSGSNEQFF.

The J gene is TRBJ1-1, the V gene TRBV7-8; D uncertain. Germline CDR1 SGHVS, CDR2 FQNEAQ. Trimming pared 5 bases from V and 1 base from J, leaving 14 bases between. There are 15 residues in the CDR3. CDR3 region: CASSPRRLTNTEAFF. The CDR3 region has the DNA TGTGCCAGCAGCCCGAGGAGACTGACGAACACTGAAGCTTTCTTT.

The chain joins TRBV11-2 to TRBJ2-3; 11 bases line up with TRBD2. The CDR3 runs to 15 residues. Trimming cost V 5 bases and J 4 bases; bases outside gene matches: 5. Germline loops: CDR1 SGHAT, CDR2 FQNNGV. CDR3 bases: TGTGCCAGCAGCACCCTGGGACTAGCGGCAGATACGCAGTATTTT. Encoded protein: CASSTLGLAADTQYF.

J is TRBJ2-7 and V is TRBV13, with TRBD1 identical over 9 bases. CDR3 size: 15 residues. J was trimmed by 3 bases and V by 4 bases; bases with no gene match: 7. CDR1 and CDR2 (germline): PRHDT, FYEKMQ (reference sequence). CDR3 DNA sequence: TGTGCCAGCAGCTACCGGGACAGGGAGGGCTACGAGCAGTACTTC. Encoded protein: CASSYRDREGYEQYF.

This clone was detected a few times. The chain has TRBV28 and TRBJ1-4; a possible D gene is TRBD1 (5 bases). The CDR3 extends over 14 amino acids. Germline V gene lookup returns CDR1 MDHEN and CDR2 SYDVKM. Trimming removed 9 bases from V and 7 bases from J, with 18 bases in between. The chain's CDR3 is CASLRFGGSEKLFF. The CDR3 DNA is TGTGCCAGTCTACGTTTCGGGGGTAGTGAAAAACTGTTTTTT.

The chain carries TRBV5-6 and TRBJ1-4, with 7 bases identical to TRBD1. CDR1 and CDR2 (germline): SGHDT, YYEEEE. The CDR3 runs 16 residues. The V segment lost 3 bases and the J segment 4 bases; nucleotides outside the gene matches: 9. The CDR3 DNA reads TGTGCCAGCAGCTGGTCTCTAGGGGGCATTAATGAAAAACTGTTTTTT. Residues: CASSWSLGGINEKLFF.

The chain employs TRBV28 and TRBJ1-1; D may be TRBD1 (6 bases). Germline CDR1 MDHEN, CDR2 SYDVKM. V lost 2 bases, J lost 3 bases, and 10 bases lay in between. The CDR3 extends over 14 amino acids. CDR3 coding DNA: TGTGCCAGCAGTTTAGGGGGGGCCGACACTGAAGCTTTCTTT. It codes for CASSLGGADTEAFF.

The chain uses TRBV6-5 and TRBJ2-3; possible D gene TRBD2, 5 bases. V lost 7 bases and J 0 bases, leaving 14 bases between the germline ends. Germline V gives CDR1 MNHEY, CDR2 SVGAGI. The CDR3 runs 15 residues. CDR3 sequence reads: CASTASWTSTDTQYF. CDR3 nucleotide sequence: TGTGCCAGCACCGCATCCTGGACTAGCACAGATACGCAGTATTTT.

V and J are TRBV4-2 and TRBJ2-7; TRBD1 is a possible D gene (6 bases). The CDR3 is 17 amino acids. Looked up from germline, CDR1 is LGHNA and CDR2 is YNFKEQ. With 1 base removed from V and 0 bases from J, the gap between germline ends came to 16 bases. CDR3 DNA: TGTGCCAGCAGCCAAGGTTGGGACACCCGGACCTCCTACGAGCAGTACTTC. It translates to CASSQGWDTRTSYEQYF.

The V gene is TRBV29-1, the J gene TRBJ1-1; a weak D match, TRBD1 (5 bases). CDR3 size: 15 residues. Germline V gene sequence: CDR1 SQVTM, CDR2 ANQGSEA. The ends were cut back, 3 bases at V and 6 bases at J, with 20 bases in the middle. DNA of the CDR3: TGCAGCGTTGACGGGGGTAAAGGGCTTAATCCTGAAGCTTTCTTT. This gives the protein CSVDGGKGLNPEAFF.

V is TRBV6-1 and J is TRBJ2-3; the D gene is possibly TRBD1 (6 bases). The V gene lost 2 bases and the J gene lost 3 bases, with 9 bases spanning the gap. The CDR3 has 14 amino acids. Looked up from germline, CDR1 is MNHNS and CDR2 is SASEGT. The CDR3 DNA sequence: TGTGCCAGCAGTGAATTTAGGGGGACAGATACGCAGTATTTT. This sequence encodes CASSEFRGTDTQYF.

This clone was found a few times. This rearrangement joins TRBV7-8 to TRBJ2-1; D gene uncertain. V shed 3 bases and J shed 5 bases, with 17 bases lying between them. This CDR3 region has 16 residues. Germline loops: CDR1 SGHVS, CDR2 FQNEAQ. As DNA, the CDR3 is TGTGCCAGCAGCTTGTTCTTTTTCGGGTCTGACAATGAGCAGTTCTTC. Protein sequence: CASSLFFFGSDNEQFF.

The rearrangement links TRBV6-6 to TRBJ1-2; TRBD1 matches 7 bases. With V trimmed by 5 bases and J by 3 bases, 12 bases remained unmatched. CDR3 length: 16 residues. Germline V gene sequence: CDR1 MNHNY, CDR2 SVGAGI (reference sequence). CDR3 nucleotides: TGTGCCAGCAGTAAGGGGGGACAGCGGCAGGACTATGGCTACACCTTC. This sequence encodes CASSKGGQRQDYGYTF.

V is TRBV18 and J is TRBJ2-5; 7 bases align to TRBD1. The end of the DNA is better explained by TRBJ2-7, so the J call may be wrong. The germline V gene has CDR1 KGHSH and CDR2 LQKENI. This CDR3 has 14 amino acids. The DNA of the CDR3 is TGTGCCAGCTCACCCCACAGGGGCGCTGCCGAGCAGTACTTC. Protein sequence: CASSPHRGAAEQYF.

V usage is TRBV4-3 and J usage is TRBJ2-1; 8 nucleotides agree with TRBD2. The junction had 6 bases not matched to a gene; V was cut back by 0 bases and J by 2 bases. The CDR3 length is 17 residues. Germline V gene sequence: CDR1 LGHNA, CDR2 YSLEER. In nucleotides, the CDR3 is TGCGCCAGCAGCCAAGACGGGGGGGGAGAGCCCTACAATGAGCAGTTCTTC. It specifies CASSQDGGGEPYNEQFF.

The gene calls are TRBV28 and TRBJ1-5; 11 positions match TRBD1. CDR3 size: 14 residues. Per the germline V gene, CDR1 is MDHEN and CDR2 is SYDVKM. Trimming removed 4 bases from V and 8 bases from J; junction bases left unmatched: 4. CDR3: CASSWTGGEEPQHF. CDR3 sequence (DNA): TGTGCCAGCAGTTGGACAGGGGGCGAAGAGCCCCAGCATTTT.

This clone came up once. This chain links TRBV7-9 with TRBJ2-2; 7 bases are shared with TRBD1. CDR1 is SEHNR and CDR2 is FQNEAQ in the germline V gene (reference sequence). The CDR3 spans 17 residues. The V gene end was trimmed by 3 bases and the J gene end by 6 bases; junction bases not matched to a gene: 13. The CDR3 bases are TGTGCCAGCAGCTTCACAGGGGTCGAGCTCCAGCCCGGGGAGCTGTTTTTT. Its translation: CASSFTGVELQPGELFF.

About this clone itself: An end of the junction does not agree with germline; a read error may underlie this. V usage is TRBV6-1 and J usage is TRBJ1-1; no clear D. This CDR3 spans 13 amino acids. From germline, CDR1 is MNHNS and CDR2 SASEGT. The chain's CDR3 is CACRISVNTEAFF. DNA of the CDR3: TGTGCCTGCAGGATATCGGTTAACACTGAAGCTTTCTTT.

This clone has only one observation. The V call is TRBV4-1, the J call TRBJ1-5, with 7 bases matching TRBD1. Trimming at V came to 0 bases and at J to 4 bases, leaving 9 bases not matched to a gene. The germline V gene has CDR1 MGHRA and CDR2 YSYEKL. CDR3 length: 17 amino acids. The CDR3 DNA reads TGCGCCAGCAGCCAAGATCCAGGGGGATCCGGGAATCAGCCCCAGCATTTT. This translates into CASSQDPGGSGNQPQHF.

Only a few counts were recorded for this clone. The chain has TRBV27 and TRBJ2-2; possible D gene TRBD2, 5 bases. The CDR3 is made up of 13 amino acids. Looked up from germline, CDR1 is MNHEY and CDR2 is SMNVEV (reference sequence). V lost 7 bases, J lost 4 bases, and 10 bases lay in between. The CDR3 DNA follows: TGTGCCAGCAAGACCGAGGGCACCGGGGAGCTGTTTTTT. Encoded protein: CASKTEGTGELFF.

The chain links TRBV4-3 to TRBJ2-7, with 7 bases identical to TRBD1. Germline CDR1 LGHNA, CDR2 YSLEER. Losses at the gene ends were 0 bases for V and 2 bases for J; bases not matched to a gene: 13. The CDR3 extends over 18 amino acids. The CDR3 DNA reads as TGCGCCAGCAGCCAAGATTTAGGGAGCACCGGGACAGCCTACGAGCAGTACTTC. It translates to CASSQDLGSTGTAYEQYF.

The sample holds one count of this clone. The rearrangement links TRBV4-3 to TRBJ2-6; TRBD2 might be the D (5 bases). The CDR3 runs to 16 residues. Trimming took off 5 bases at V and 0 bases at J, with 11 bases between the two ends. Germline V CDR1 and CDR2: LGHNA, YSLEER. CDR3 coding DNA: TGCGCCAGCAGCACCTCTGAGGGCTCTGGGGCCAACGTCCTGACTTTC. Encoded protein: CASSTSEGSGANVLTF.

This sequence joins TRBV4-1 and TRBJ2-3; maybe TRBD2 (6 bases). Germline loops: CDR1 MGHRA, CDR2 YSYEKL. The CDR3 contains 18 residues. V lost 0 bases to trimming and J lost 5 bases, with 21 bases between them. Written as DNA, the CDR3 is TGCGCCAGCAGCCAAGAGTCATGGTCTAGCGCTCAGGGAGATACGCAGTATTTT. Encoded protein: CASSQESWSSAQGDTQYF.

The chain uses TRBV7-9 and TRBJ1-4; 10 bases line up with TRBD1. Germline V gene sequence: CDR1 SEHNR, CDR2 FQNEAQ (reference sequence). This CDR3 is 15 amino acids long. Trimming took 5 bases from V and 3 from J; bases not matched to a gene: 3. CDR3 DNA sequence: TGTGCCAGCAGCACGGGGACAGGGGCTAATGAAAAACTGTTTTTT. This translates into CASSTGTGANEKLFF.

The gene calls are TRBV4-3 and TRBJ1-5, with 8 positions matching TRBD1. Trimming removed 4 bases from V and 4 bases from J; junction bases left unmatched: 12. This CDR3 has 17 amino acids. Germline CDR1 is LGHNA and CDR2 is YSLEER. As DNA, the CDR3 is TGCGCCAGCAGCCCCCCACCCGGGACAGGAGGTAATCAGCCCCAGCATTTT. Residues: CASSPPPGTGGNQPQHF.

This clone was found once. V and J are TRBV6-5 and TRBJ1-1, with D possibly being TRBD1 (6 bases). Between the trimmed V and J ends, which lost 0 bases and 0 bases, there was a span of 11 bases. Germline V gene data show CDR1 as MNHEY and CDR2 as SVGAGI. The CDR3 runs 16 residues. CDR3: CASSYSKDSVNTEAFF. The CDR3 DNA is TGTGCCAGCAGTTACTCGAAGGACAGCGTGAACACTGAAGCTTTCTTT.

The V call is TRBV7-3, the J call TRBJ2-2; D gene unclear. The CDR3 covers 13 residues. Germline assignment: CDR1 SGHTA and CDR2 FQGTGA. Trimming took off 1 base at V and 6 bases at J, with 6 bases between the two ends. CDR3 sequence (DNA): TGTGCCAGCAGCTTAATGACACCCGGGGAGCTGTTTTTT. It specifies CASSLMTPGELFF.